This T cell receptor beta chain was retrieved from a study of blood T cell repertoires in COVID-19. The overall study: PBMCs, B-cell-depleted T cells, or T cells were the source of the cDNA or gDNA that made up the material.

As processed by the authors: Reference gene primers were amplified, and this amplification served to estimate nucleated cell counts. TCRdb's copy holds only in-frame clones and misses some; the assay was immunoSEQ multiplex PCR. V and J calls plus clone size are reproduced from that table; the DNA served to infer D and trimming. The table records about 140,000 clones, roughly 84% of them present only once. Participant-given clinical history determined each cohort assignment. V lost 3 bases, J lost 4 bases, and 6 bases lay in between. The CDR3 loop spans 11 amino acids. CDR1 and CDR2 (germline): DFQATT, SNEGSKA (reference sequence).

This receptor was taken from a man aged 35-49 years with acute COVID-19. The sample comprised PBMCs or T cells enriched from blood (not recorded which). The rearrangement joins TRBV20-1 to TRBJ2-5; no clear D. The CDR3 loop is CSASVVETQYF. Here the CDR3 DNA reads TGCAGTGCTAGTGTAGTAGAGACCCAGTACTTC.